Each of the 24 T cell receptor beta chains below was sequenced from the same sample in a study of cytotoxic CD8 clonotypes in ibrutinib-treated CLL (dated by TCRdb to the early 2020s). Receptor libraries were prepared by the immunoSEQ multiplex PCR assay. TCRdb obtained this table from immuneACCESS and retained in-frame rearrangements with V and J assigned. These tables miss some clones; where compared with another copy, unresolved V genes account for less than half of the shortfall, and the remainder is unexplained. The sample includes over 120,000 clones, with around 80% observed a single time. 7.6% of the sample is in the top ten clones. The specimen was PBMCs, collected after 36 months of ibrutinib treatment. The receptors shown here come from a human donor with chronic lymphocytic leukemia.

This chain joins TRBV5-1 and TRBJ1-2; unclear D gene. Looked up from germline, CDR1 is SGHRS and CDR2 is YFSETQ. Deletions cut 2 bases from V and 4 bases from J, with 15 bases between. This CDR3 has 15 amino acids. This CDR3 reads CASSFEVGRSYGYTF. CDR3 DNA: TGCGCCAGCAGCTTCGAAGTCGGCAGGAGCTATGGCTACACCTTC.

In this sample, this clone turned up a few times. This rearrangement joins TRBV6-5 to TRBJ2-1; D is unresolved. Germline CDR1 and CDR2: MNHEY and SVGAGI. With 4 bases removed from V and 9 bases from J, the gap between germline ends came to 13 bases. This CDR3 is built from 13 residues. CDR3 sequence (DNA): TGTGCCAGCAGTTCCCCCAGCGTTGGTGAGCAGTTCTTC. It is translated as CASSSPSVGEQFF.

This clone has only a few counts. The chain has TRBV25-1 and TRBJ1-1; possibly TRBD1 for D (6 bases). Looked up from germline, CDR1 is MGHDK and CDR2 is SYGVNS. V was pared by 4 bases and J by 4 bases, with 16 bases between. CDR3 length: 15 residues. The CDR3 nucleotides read TGTGCCAGCAGTGCCTCGACAGGCATGGGCACTGAAGCTTTCTTT. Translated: CASSASTGMGTEAFF.

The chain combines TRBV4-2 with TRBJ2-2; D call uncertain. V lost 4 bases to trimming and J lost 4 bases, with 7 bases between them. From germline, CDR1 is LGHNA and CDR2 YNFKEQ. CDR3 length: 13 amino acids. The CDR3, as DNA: TGTGCCAGCAGCCGGACGATCACCGGGGAGCTGTTTTTT. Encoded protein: CASSRTITGELFF.

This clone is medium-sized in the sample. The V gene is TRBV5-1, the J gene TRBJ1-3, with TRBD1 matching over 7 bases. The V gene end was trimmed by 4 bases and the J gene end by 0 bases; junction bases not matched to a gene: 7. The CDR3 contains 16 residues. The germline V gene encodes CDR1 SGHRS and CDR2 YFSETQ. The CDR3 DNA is TGCGCCAGCAGCCTGGGACAGCCTAGCTCTGGAAACACCATATATTTT. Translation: CASSLGQPSSGNTIYF.

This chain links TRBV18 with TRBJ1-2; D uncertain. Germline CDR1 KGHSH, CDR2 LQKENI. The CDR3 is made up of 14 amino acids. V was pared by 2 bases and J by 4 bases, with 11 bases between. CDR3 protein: CASSPGSEGYGYTF. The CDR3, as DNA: TGTGCCAGCTCACCAGGGTCAGAAGGCTATGGCTACACCTTC.

The CDR3 region has the DNA TGTGCCGGGGGTGCCGTTGTCGGGGGCAACTATGGCTACACCTTC. Encoded protein: CAGGAVVGGNYGYTF. The V gene is TRBV28, the J gene TRBJ1-2, with D perhaps matching TRBD1 (6 bases). CDR3 length: 15 amino acids. The V and J ends lost 11 bases and 2 bases respectively, with 21 bases between them. Looked up from germline, CDR1 is MDHEN and CDR2 is SYDVKM.

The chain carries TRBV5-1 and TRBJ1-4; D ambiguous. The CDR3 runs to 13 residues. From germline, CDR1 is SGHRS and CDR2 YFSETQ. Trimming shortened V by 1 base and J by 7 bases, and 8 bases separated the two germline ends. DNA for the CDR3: TGCGCCAGCAGCTTGATTGGTTTTGAAAAACTGTTTTTT. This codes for CASSLIGFEKLFF.

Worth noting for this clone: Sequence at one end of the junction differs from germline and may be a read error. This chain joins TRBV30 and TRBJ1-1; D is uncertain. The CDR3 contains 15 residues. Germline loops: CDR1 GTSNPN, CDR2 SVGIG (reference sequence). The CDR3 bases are TGTGCCTGGCGTGTGGGGTTTTGGGAGAACACTGAAGCTTTCTTT. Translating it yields CAWRVGFWENTEAFF. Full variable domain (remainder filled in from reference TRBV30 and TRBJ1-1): SQTIHQWPATLVQPVGSPLSLECTVEGTSNPNLYWYRQAAGRGLQLLFYSVGIGQISSEVPQNLSASRPQDRQFILSSKKLLLSDSGFYLCAWRVGFWENTEAFFGQGTRLTVV.

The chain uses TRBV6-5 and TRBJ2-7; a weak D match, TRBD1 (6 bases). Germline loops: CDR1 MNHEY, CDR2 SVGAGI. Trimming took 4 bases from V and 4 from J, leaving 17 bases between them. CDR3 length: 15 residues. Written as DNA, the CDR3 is TGTGCCAGCAGTTTAACGCCCGGGACACCTTACGAGCAGTACTTC. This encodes CASSLTPGTPYEQYF.

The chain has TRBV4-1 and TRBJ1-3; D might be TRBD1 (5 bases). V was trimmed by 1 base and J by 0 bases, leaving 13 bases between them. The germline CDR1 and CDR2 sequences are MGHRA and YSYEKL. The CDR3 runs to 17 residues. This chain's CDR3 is CASSQGRGPPSGNTIYF. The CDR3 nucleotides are TGCGCCAGCAGCCAAGGAAGGGGACCCCCCTCTGGAAACACCATATATTTT.

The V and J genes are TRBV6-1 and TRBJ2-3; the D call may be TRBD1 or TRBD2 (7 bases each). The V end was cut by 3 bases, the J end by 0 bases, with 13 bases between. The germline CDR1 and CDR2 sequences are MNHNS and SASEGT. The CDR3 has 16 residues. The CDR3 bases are TGTGCCAGCAGTGACAGGGGGGGCCCTAGCACAGATACGCAGTATTTT. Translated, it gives CASSDRGGPSTDTQYF.

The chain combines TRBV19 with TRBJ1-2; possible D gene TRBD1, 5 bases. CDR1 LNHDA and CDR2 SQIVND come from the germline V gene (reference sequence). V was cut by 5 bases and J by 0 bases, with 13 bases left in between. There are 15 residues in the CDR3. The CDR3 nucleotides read TGTGCCAGTAGTCGACACCGGGACCCTAACTATGGCTACACCTTC. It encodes CASSRHRDPNYGYTF.

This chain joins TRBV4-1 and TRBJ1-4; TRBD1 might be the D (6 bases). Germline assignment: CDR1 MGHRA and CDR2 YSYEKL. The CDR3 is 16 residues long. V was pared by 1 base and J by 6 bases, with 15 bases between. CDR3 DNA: TGCGCCAGCAGCCAAGCGCCGTGGGGGCGCGATGAAAAACTGTTTTTT. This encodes CASSQAPWGRDEKLFF.

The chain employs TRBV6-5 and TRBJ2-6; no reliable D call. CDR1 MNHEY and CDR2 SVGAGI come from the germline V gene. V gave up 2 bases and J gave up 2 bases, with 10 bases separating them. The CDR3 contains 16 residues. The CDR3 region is CASSYGWMTGANVLTF. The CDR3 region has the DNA TGTGCCAGCAGTTACGGGTGGATGACTGGGGCCAACGTCCTGACTTTC.

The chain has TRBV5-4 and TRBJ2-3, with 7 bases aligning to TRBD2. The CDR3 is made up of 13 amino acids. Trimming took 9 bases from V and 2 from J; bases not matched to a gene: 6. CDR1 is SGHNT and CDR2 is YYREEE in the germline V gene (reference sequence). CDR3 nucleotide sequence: TGTGCCACGAGAGCGGGGACCACAGATACGCAGTATTTT. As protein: CATRAGTTDTQYF.

CDR3 bases: TGTGCCAGCAGCTTAGACTCAGGGGAGACCCAGTACTTC. Translation gives CASSLDSGETQYF. This chain links TRBV7-9 with TRBJ2-5, with TRBD1 as a possible D gene (5 bases). Germline V gives CDR1 SEHNR, CDR2 FQNEAQ (reference sequence). This CDR3 is 13 amino acids long. V was trimmed by 1 base and J by 5 bases, leaving 8 bases between them. Filled out from reference TRBV7-9 and TRBJ2-5, the complete variable domain reads DTGVSQNPRHKITKRGQNVTFRCDPISEHNRLYWYRQTLGQGPEFLTYFQNEAQLEKSRLLSDRFSAERPKGSFSTLEIQRTEQGDSAMYLCASSLDSGETQYFGPGTRLLVL.

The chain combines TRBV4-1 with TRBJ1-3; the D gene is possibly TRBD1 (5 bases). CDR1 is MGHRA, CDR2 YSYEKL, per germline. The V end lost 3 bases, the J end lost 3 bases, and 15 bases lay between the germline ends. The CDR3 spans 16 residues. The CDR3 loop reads CASSHGGEVGGNTIYF. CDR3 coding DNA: TGCGCCAGCAGCCACGGGGGTGAAGTAGGTGGAAACACCATATATTTT.

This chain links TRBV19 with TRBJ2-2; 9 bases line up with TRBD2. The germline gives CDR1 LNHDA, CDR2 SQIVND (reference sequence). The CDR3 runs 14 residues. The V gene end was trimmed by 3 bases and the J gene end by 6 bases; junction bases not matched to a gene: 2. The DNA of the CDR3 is TGTGCCAGTAGTATCAGCGGGGGGTCCGGGGAGCTGTTTTTT. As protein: CASSISGGSGELFF. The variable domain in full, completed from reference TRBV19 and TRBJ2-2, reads DGGITQSPKYLFRKEGQNVTLSCEQNLNHDAMYWYRQDPGQGLRLIYYSQIVNDFQKGDIAEGYSVSREKKESFPLTVTSAQKNPTAFYLCASSISGGSGELFFGEGSRLTVL.

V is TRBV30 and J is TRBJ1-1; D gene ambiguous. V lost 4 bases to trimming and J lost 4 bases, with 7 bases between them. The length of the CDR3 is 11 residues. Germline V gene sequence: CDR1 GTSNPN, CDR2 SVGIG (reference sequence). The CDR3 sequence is CAWNEGTEAFF. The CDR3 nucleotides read TGTGCCTGGAATGAGGGCACTGAAGCTTTCTTT.

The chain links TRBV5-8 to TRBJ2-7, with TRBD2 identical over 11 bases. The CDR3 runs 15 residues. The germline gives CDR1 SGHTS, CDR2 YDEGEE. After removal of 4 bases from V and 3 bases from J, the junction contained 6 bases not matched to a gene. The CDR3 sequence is CASSPLAGANYEQYF. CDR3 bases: TGTGCCAGCAGCCCACTAGCGGGAGCCAACTACGAGCAGTACTTC.

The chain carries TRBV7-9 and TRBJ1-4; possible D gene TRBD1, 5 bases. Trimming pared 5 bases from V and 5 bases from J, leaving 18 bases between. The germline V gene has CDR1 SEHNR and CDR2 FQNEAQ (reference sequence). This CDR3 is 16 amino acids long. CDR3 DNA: TGTGCCAGCAGCGGGGCAAGGCCTGCGCAGAATGAAAAACTGTTTTTT. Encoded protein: CASSGARPAQNEKLFF. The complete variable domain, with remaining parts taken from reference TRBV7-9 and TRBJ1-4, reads DTGVSQNPRHKITKRGQNVTFRCDPISEHNRLYWYRQTLGQGPEFLTYFQNEAQLEKSRLLSDRFSAERPKGSFSTLEIQRTEQGDSAMYLCASSGARPAQNEKLFFGSGTQLSVL.

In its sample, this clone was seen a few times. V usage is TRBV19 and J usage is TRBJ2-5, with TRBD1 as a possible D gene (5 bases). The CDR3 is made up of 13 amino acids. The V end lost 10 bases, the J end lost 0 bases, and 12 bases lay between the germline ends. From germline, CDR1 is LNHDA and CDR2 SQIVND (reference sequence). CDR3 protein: CATSHRYQETQYF. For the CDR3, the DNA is TGTGCCACCTCGCACAGGTACCAAGAGACCCAGTACTTC. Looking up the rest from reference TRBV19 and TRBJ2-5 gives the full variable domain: DGGITQSPKYLFRKEGQNVTLSCEQNLNHDAMYWYRQDPGQGLRLIYYSQIVNDFQKGDIAEGYSVSREKKESFPLTVTSAQKNPTAFYLCATSHRYQETQYFGPGTRLLVL.

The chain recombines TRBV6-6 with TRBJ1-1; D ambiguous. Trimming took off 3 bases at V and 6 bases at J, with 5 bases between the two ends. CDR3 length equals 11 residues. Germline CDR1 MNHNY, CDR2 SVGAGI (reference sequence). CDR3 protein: CASSYPPEAFF. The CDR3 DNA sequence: TGTGCCAGCAGTTATCCCCCTGAAGCTTTCTTT.